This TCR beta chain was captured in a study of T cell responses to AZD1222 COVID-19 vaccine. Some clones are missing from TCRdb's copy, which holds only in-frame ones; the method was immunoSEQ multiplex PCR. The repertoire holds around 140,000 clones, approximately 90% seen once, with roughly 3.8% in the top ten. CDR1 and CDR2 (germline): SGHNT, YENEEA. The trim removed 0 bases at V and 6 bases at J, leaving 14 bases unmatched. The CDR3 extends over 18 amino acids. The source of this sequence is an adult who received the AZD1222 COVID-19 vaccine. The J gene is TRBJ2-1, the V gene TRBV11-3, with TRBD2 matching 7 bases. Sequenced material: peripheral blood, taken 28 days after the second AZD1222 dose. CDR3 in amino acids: CASSLDVRLAVSGNEQFF. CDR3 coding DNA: TGTGCCAGCAGCTTAGATGTACGACTAGCAGTTTCGGGCAATGAGCAGTTCTTC.